A selection of T cell receptor beta chains follows, all from one sample in a study of cytomegalovirus exposure and HLA in healthy donors. Profiling relied on immunoSEQ multiplex PCR, and the TCRdb table lists in-frame clones only, not all of them. The table has 90,000 or so clones, approximately 71% seen once; the top ten hold more than 2.5%. What was sequenced was PBMCs. The receptors were gathered from a middle-aged man in good health and CMV-seronegative. CDR3s leave out the opening cysteine and the closing phenylalanine or tryptophan.

V gene	J gene	CDR3 protein
TRBV7-8	TRBJ1-1	ASSPSRGVMNTEAF
TRBV4-3	TRBJ1-2	ASSQRDRVLGTGGYYT
TRBV7-9	TRBJ1-2	ASSSTGGGYGYT
TRBV4-3	TRBJ1-2	ASSQAQGSGYGYT
TRBV7-2	TRBJ2-7	ASSYRPGQGHEQY
TRBV7-7	TRBJ2-5	ASSETGGNRGLN
TRBV9	TRBJ2-7	ASSVGARTGASEQY
TRBV5-4	TRBJ2-7	ASSSRTGGSYEQY
TRBV9	TRBJ1-6	ASSVDSNSPLH
TRBV11-3	TRBJ2-3	ASSSGQGARTDTQY
TRBV7-8	TRBJ1-4	ASSLNRVEKLF
TRBV29-1	TRBJ2-3	SADGHTDTQY
TRBV19	TRBJ1-2	ASSKPGTGGYYGYT
TRBV6-6	TRBJ2-5	ASSGGLETQY
TRBV6-1	TRBJ1-6	ASSAIGTRQNSPLH
TRBV7-6	TRBJ1-6	ASSGQGNSPLH
TRBV5-1	TRBJ1-5	ASSLASGDQPQH
TRBV4-3	TRBJ2-2	ASSRQTTGELF
TRBV29-1	TRBJ2-7	SVGQGGYEQY
TRBV4-1	TRBJ1-6	ASSQEAGTGIFGSPLH
TRBV14	TRBJ1-2	ASGERDREFGYT
TRBV5-1	TRBJ2-1	ASSWDRVSYNEQF
TRBV5-1	TRBJ2-1	ASSLGLAGGAYNEQF
TRBV5-4	TRBJ2-1	ASSLRNNEQF
TRBV19	TRBJ2-3	ASTKNAGTHTQY
TRBV4-2	TRBJ2-3	ASRGLAGVVDTQY
TRBV11-3	TRBJ2-3	ASRTRSGNTDTQY
TRBV7-9	TRBJ1-5	ASSLLQGLSNQPQH
TRBV2	TRBJ2-3	ASSGGGSRGDTQY